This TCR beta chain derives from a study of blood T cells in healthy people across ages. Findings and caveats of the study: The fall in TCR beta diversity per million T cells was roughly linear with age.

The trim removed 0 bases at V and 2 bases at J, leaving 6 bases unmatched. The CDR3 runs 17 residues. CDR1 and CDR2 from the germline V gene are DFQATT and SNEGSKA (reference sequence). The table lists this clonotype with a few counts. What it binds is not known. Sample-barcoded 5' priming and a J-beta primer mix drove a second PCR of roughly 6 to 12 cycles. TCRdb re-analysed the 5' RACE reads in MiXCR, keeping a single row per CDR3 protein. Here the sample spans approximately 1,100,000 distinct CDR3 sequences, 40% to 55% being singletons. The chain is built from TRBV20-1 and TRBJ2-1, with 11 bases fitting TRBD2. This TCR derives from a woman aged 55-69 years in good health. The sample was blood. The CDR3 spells CSARDRTSGRTYNEQFF. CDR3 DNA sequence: TGCAGTGCTAGAGATCGGACTAGCGGGCGAACCTACAATGAGCAGTTCTTC.